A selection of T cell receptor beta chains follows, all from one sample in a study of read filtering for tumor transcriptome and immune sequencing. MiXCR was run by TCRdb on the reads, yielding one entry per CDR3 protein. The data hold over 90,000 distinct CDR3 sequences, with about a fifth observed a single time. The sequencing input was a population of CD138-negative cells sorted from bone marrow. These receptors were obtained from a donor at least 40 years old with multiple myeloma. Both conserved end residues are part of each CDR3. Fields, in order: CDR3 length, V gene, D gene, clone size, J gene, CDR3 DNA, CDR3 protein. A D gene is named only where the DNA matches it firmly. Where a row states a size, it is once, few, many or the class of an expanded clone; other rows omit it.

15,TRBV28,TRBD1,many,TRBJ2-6,TGTGCCAGCACCTACAGGGGGCCTGGGGCCAACGTCCTGACTTTC,CASTYRGPGANVLTF
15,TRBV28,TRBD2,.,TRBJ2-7,TGTGCCAGCAGTTTAGCCGGACTAGGAGGGTACGAGCAGTACTTC,CASSLAGLGGYEQYF
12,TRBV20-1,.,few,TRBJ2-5,TGCAGTGCTACCCCCGGAGATCAGACCCAGTACTTC,CSATPGDQTQYF
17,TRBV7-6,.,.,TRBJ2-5,TGTGCCAGCAGCTTAGGGGTCGCGCAGGGAGGAGGAGAGACCCAGTACTTC,CASSLGVAQGGGETQYF
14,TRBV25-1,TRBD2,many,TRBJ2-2,TGTGCCAGCAGTAAGACTAGCCCCACCGGGGAGCTGTTTTTT,CASSKTSPTGELFF
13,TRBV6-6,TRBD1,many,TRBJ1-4,TGTGCCAGCAGGACAGGGGGCACCGGGAAACTGTTTTTT,CASRTGGTGKLFF
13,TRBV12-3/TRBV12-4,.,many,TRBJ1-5,TGTGCCAGCGGTTTGGATCTTAATCAGCCCCAGCATTTT,CASGLDLNQPQHF
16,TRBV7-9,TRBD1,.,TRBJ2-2,TGTGCCAGCAGCTTGGATCCGGGACAGGGGGCCGGGGAGCTGTTTTTT,CASSLDPGQGAGELFF
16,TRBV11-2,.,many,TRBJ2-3,TGTGCCAGCAGCTTAGGCGGTAGCAGTAGCACAGATACGCAGTATTTT,CASSLGGSSSTDTQYF
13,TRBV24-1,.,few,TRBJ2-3,TGTGCCACCAGTGACCAACACCGAGATACGCAGTATTTT,CATSDQHRDTQYF
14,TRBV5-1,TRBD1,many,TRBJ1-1,TGCGCCAGCAGCTTTTTACAGGGGGAGACTGAAGCTTTCTTT,CASSFLQGETEAFF
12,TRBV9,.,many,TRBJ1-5,TGTGCCAGCGGAGCCGGGGAGGCGCCCCAGCATTTT,CASGAGEAPQHF
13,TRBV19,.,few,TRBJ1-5,TGTGCCAGTAGTAGGGTTCGGGGCCAGCCCCAGCATTTT,CASSRVRGQPQHF
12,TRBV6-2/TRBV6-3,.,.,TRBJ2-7,TGTGCCAACAGTTACTCGAGTTACGAGCAGTACTTC,CANSYSSYEQYF
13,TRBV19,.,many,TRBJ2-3,TGTGCCAGTAGTAGATCTGGTGCAGATACGCAGTATTTT,CASSRSGADTQYF
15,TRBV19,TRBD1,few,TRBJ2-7,TGTGCCAGTAGTGCCCGGACAGGGGACTCCTACGAGCAGTACTTC,CASSARTGDSYEQYF
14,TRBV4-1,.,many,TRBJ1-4,TGCGCCAGCAGCCAAGTAGGGGGATGGGAAAAACTGTTTTTT,CASSQVGGWEKLFF
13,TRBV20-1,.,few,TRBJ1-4,TGCAGTGCTAGATGGGGGGAAAATGAAAAACTGTTTTTT,CSARWGENEKLFF
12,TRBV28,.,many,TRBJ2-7,TGTGCCAGCACCAGACGCTCGGGCGAGCAGTACTTC,CASTRRSGEQYF
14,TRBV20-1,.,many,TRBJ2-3,TGCAGTGCTAGTCTGACTACTGGCACAGATACGCAGTATTTT,CSASLTTGTDTQYF
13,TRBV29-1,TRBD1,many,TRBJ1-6,TGCAGCGTCCGGGACAGGAATAATTCACCCCTCCACTTT,CSVRDRNNSPLHF
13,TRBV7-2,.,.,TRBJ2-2,TGTGCCAGCAGCCCAAGGACGCCCGGGGAGCTGTTTTTT,CASSPRTPGELFF
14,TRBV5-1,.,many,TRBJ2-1,TGCGCCAGCAGCTTCCGAGGTACAGAGGATGAGCAGTTCTTC,CASSFRGTEDEQFF
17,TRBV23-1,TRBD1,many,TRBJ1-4,TGCGCCAGCAGTCATGATACGCGGACAGGGTTTAATGAAAAACTGTTTTTT,CASSHDTRTGFNEKLFF
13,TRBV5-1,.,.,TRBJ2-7,TGCGCCAGCAGCTTGCAGCCCAGGGGCGAGCAGTACTTC,CASSLQPRGEQYF
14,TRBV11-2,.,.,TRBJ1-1,TGTGCCAGCAGCTTAGTGTCGGGGAGGCTTGAAGCTTTCTTT,CASSLVSGRLEAFF
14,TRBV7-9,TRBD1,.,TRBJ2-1,TGTGCCAGCAGCCCGCGGGACAGGTACAATGAGCAGTTCTTC,CASSPRDRYNEQFF
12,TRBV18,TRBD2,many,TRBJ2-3,TGTGCCAGCAGTCCCGGGAGGGATACGCAGTATTTT,CASSPGRDTQYF
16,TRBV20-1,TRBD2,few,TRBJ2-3,TGCAGTGCTAGAGCTGGACTAGCGGGGGGCGAGAATACGCAGTATTTT,CSARAGLAGGENTQYF
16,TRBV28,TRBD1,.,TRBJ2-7,TGTGCCAGCAACAAAACCGGGACAGCTCTTTCCTACGAGCAGTACTTC,CASNKTGTALSYEQYF
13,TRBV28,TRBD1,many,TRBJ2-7,TGTGCCAGCAACCCGGGACAGTCTTACGAGCAGTACTTC,CASNPGQSYEQYF
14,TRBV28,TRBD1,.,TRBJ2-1,TGTGCCAGCAGCACCGGGACAGGGGGCAATGAGCAGTTCTTC,CASSTGTGGNEQFF
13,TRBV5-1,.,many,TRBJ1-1,TGCGCCAGCAGCTTAAACGGAGACACTGAAGCTTTCTTT,CASSLNGDTEAFF
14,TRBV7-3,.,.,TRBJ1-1,TGTGCCAGCAGCCGCAGTCCGGTGAACACTGAAGCTTTCTTT,CASSRSPVNTEAFF
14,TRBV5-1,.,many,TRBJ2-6,TGCGCCAGCAGCTCTTCTCTCGGGGCCAACGTCCTGACTTTC,CASSSSLGANVLTF
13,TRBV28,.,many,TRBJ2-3,TGTGCCAGCAGTGTCCCAGGGTCAGATACGCAGTATTTT,CASSVPGSDTQYF
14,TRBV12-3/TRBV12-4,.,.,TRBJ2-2,TGCGCCAGCAGATTTGGGGGCAACACCGGGGAGCTGTTTTTT,CASRFGGNTGELFF
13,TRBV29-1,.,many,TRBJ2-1,TGCAGCGTTGAAGCCCAAACCTACAATGAGCAGTTCTTC,CSVEAQTYNEQFF
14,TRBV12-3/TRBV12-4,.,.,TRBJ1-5,TGTGCCAGCAGCTCCCGGGCCCTCAATCAGCCCCAGCATTTT,CASSSRALNQPQHF
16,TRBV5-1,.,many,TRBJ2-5,TGCGCCAGCAGCTTGGGGGACACCTCCCGCCAAGAGACCCAGTACTTC,CASSLGDTSRQETQYF
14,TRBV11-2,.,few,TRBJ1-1,TGTGCCAGCAGCTTACAACAGGGCCGCACTGAAGCTTTCTTT,CASSLQQGRTEAFF
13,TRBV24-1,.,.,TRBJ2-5,TGTGCCACCAGTGACCCCTCCAAAGAGACCCAGTACTTC,CATSDPSKETQYF
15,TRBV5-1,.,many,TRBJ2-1,TGCGCCAGCAGCCCGCAACAGGGAGGGGACAATGAGCAGTTCTTC,CASSPQQGGDNEQFF
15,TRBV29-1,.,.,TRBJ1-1,TGCAGCGTTGAAGGTGGGGGGTTAGTGAACACTGGAGCTTTCTTT,CSVEGGGLVNTGAFF
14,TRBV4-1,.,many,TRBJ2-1,TGCGCCAGCAGCCAAGACAGGGAGTACAATGAGCAGTTCTTC,CASSQDREYNEQFF
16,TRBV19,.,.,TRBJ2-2,TGTGCCAGTAGTATAGACGTCAAGGGTCGAACCGGGGAGCTGTTTTTT,CASSIDVKGRTGELFF
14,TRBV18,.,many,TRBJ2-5,TGTGCCAGCTCACCACCGACGGGAAGAGAGACCCAGTACTTC,CASSPPTGRETQYF